This is a list of T cell receptor beta chains from one sample in a study of shared clonotypes between healthy human individuals. Repertoires were generated with immunoSEQ multiplex PCR, while TCRdb's copy carries only in-frame clones and drops some. The profile shows roughly 500,000 clones, almost 97% of them singletons. Sequenced material: naive CD4+ T cells sorted from blood. The origin of the receptors is a young woman in good health. CDR3s include the opening cysteine and the closing phenylalanine or tryptophan. Each record gives: J gene, V gene, clone size, D gene, CDR3 protein, CDR3 DNA. D genes are given only for firm matches. For some rows the clone size is stated as once, few or many, or as a class when expanded; others skip it.

j_call: TRBJ2-7; v_call: TRBV6-6; clone_size: NA; d_call: TRBD2; cdr3_aa: CASSRTSGSQEQYF; cdr3_nt: TGTGCCAGCAGCAGGACTAGCGGGAGTCAAGAGCAGTACTTC
j_call: TRBJ2-1; v_call: TRBV5-1; clone_size: NA; d_call: TRBD2; cdr3_aa: CASSFNSGTGFNEQFF; cdr3_nt: TGCGCCAGCAGCTTCAATAGCGGGACGGGTTTCAATGAGCAGTTCTTC
j_call: TRBJ1-2; v_call: TRBV7-9; clone_size: NA; d_call: NA; cdr3_aa: CASSLNSGHGYTF; cdr3_nt: TGTGCCAGCAGCTTAAACTCCGGTCATGGCTACACCTTC
j_call: TRBJ2-7; v_call: TRBV28; clone_size: NA; d_call: NA; cdr3_aa: CASIPSLAAYEQYF; cdr3_nt: TGTGCCAGCATCCCAAGTCTAGCAGCCTACGAGCAGTACTTC
j_call: TRBJ1-2; v_call: TRBV28; clone_size: NA; d_call: TRBD1; cdr3_aa: CASRRGQGGYGYTF; cdr3_nt: TGTGCCAGCAGACGGGGACAGGGAGGGTATGGCTACACCTTC
j_call: TRBJ2-7; v_call: TRBV2; clone_size: NA; d_call: NA; cdr3_aa: CASSTVRYEQYF; cdr3_nt: TGTGCCAGCTCTACCGTTCGCTACGAGCAGTACTTC
j_call: TRBJ1-2; v_call: TRBV28; clone_size: NA; d_call: NA; cdr3_aa: CASSLDLGAYGYTF; cdr3_nt: TGTGCCAGCAGTTTAGACCTGGGGGCCTATGGCTACACCTTC
j_call: TRBJ2-1; v_call: TRBV7-9; clone_size: NA; d_call: TRBD2; cdr3_aa: CASSTTGAGGYNEQFF; cdr3_nt: TGTGCCAGCAGCACCACCGGTGCGGGAGGTTACAATGAGCAGTTCTTC
j_call: TRBJ1-2; v_call: TRBV27; clone_size: NA; d_call: NA; cdr3_aa: CASSPTGPPDYGYTF; cdr3_nt: TGTGCCAGCAGTCCCACAGGGCCCCCGGACTATGGCTACACCTTC
j_call: TRBJ1-5; v_call: TRBV28; clone_size: NA; d_call: NA; cdr3_aa: CASSFERVQPQHF; cdr3_nt: TGTGCCAGCAGTTTTGAGAGGGTTCAGCCCCAGCATTTT
j_call: TRBJ2-5; v_call: TRBV9; clone_size: once; d_call: TRBD2; cdr3_aa: CASSVIGREETQYF; cdr3_nt: TGTGCCAGCAGCGTAATCGGGAGGGAAGAGACCCAGTACTTC
j_call: TRBJ2-7; v_call: TRBV15; clone_size: NA; d_call: TRBD2; cdr3_aa: CATSRDASGTYEQYF; cdr3_nt: TGTGCCACCAGCAGAGACGCTAGCGGGACCTACGAGCAGTACTTC
j_call: TRBJ2-2; v_call: TRBV7-9; clone_size: NA; d_call: NA; cdr3_aa: CASSLLLQGIGELFF; cdr3_nt: TGTGCCAGCAGCTTATTATTACAGGGCATAGGGGAGCTGTTTTTT
j_call: TRBJ1-2; v_call: TRBV30; clone_size: NA; d_call: TRBD1; cdr3_aa: CAWSVLGTVSGGYTF; cdr3_nt: TGTGCCTGGAGTGTACTTGGGACAGTGTCCGGTGGCTACACCTTC
j_call: TRBJ1-3; v_call: TRBV6-6; clone_size: NA; d_call: NA; cdr3_aa: CASSDSFGNTIYF; cdr3_nt: TGTGCCAGCAGTGACTCCTTTGGAAACACCATATATTTT
j_call: TRBJ2-7; v_call: TRBV19; clone_size: NA; d_call: NA; cdr3_aa: CASSIANGYEQYF; cdr3_nt: TGTGCCAGTAGTATAGCCAACGGATACGAGCAGTACTTC
j_call: TRBJ1-1; v_call: TRBV27; clone_size: NA; d_call: TRBD1; cdr3_aa: CASSPRDRGSVTEAFF; cdr3_nt: TGTGCCAGCAGCCCCCGGGACAGGGGTTCGGTTACTGAAGCTTTCTTT
j_call: TRBJ2-3; v_call: TRBV11-2; clone_size: NA; d_call: NA; cdr3_aa: CASSSAGARNYTQYF; cdr3_nt: TGTGCCAGCAGCTCAGCCGGGGCGCGGAACTATACGCAGTATTTT
j_call: TRBJ2-4; v_call: TRBV28; clone_size: NA; d_call: NA; cdr3_aa: CASSDIKGGKNIQYF; cdr3_nt: TGTGCCAGCAGTGATATAAAAGGGGGCAAAAACATTCAGTACTTC
j_call: TRBJ1-3; v_call: TRBV5-1; clone_size: NA; d_call: NA; cdr3_aa: CASSLGGGGNTIYF; cdr3_nt: TGCGCCAGCAGCTTAGGCGGAGGAGGAAACACCATATATTTT
j_call: TRBJ2-5; v_call: TRBV10-3; clone_size: NA; d_call: TRBD2; cdr3_aa: CAISATGLAGVQETQYF; cdr3_nt: TGTGCCATCAGTGCAACGGGGCTAGCGGGAGTCCAGGAGACCCAGTACTTC
j_call: TRBJ1-1; v_call: TRBV5-1; clone_size: NA; d_call: NA; cdr3_aa: CASSLQGGEAFF; cdr3_nt: TGCGCCAGCAGCTTGCAGGGCGGGGAAGCTTTCTTT
j_call: TRBJ2-3; v_call: TRBV7-2; clone_size: NA; d_call: NA; cdr3_aa: CASSVIGTQYF; cdr3_nt: TGTGCCAGCAGTGTTATTGGTACGCAGTATTTT
j_call: TRBJ1-4; v_call: TRBV6-1; clone_size: NA; d_call: TRBD1; cdr3_aa: CASSELGGGGEKLFF; cdr3_nt: TGTGCCAGCAGTGAATTAGGGGGCGGGGGTGAAAAACTGTTTTTT
j_call: TRBJ2-7; v_call: TRBV18; clone_size: NA; d_call: TRBD1; cdr3_aa: CASSPRTGGSYEQYF; cdr3_nt: TGTGCCAGCTCACCCCGGACAGGGGGTTCCTACGAGCAGTACTTC
j_call: TRBJ2-3; v_call: TRBV2; clone_size: NA; d_call: NA; cdr3_aa: CASSAEVTYTDTQYF; cdr3_nt: TGTGCCAGCAGTGCGGAGGTCACCTACACAGATACGCAGTATTTT
j_call: TRBJ1-5; v_call: TRBV6-5; clone_size: NA; d_call: NA; cdr3_aa: CASSYHGPGRNQPQHF; cdr3_nt: TGTGCCAGCAGTTACCACGGACCGGGTAGGAATCAGCCCCAGCATTTT
j_call: TRBJ2-7; v_call: TRBV4-1; clone_size: NA; d_call: TRBD1; cdr3_aa: CASSQGPLTGQGEQYF; cdr3_nt: TGCGCCAGCAGCCAAGGACCTTTGACAGGGCAGGGCGAGCAGTACTTC
j_call: TRBJ2-3; v_call: TRBV28; clone_size: once; d_call: TRBD2; cdr3_aa: CASRTSGSDTDTQYF; cdr3_nt: TGTGCCAGCAGGACTAGCGGGAGTGACACAGATACGCAGTATTTT